This T cell receptor beta chain was retrieved from a study of cytomegalovirus exposure and HLA in healthy donors. Comments on this clone: As yet, its antigen is unknown.

Study outcomes and limitations: A later examination showed that TCR association rates differed by HLA locus, with DRB1 most and HLA-C fewest.

The PCR had 60 Vbeta and 13 Jbeta primers. TCRdb's copy holds only in-frame clones and misses some; the assay was immunoSEQ multiplex PCR. This sample has tens of thousands of clones, with more than 65% found just once. Input material: PBMCs. The receptor was derived from a man aged 25-45 years in good health and CMV-seronegative.

The CDR3 spells CASSRDRNIQYF. In DNA, the CDR3 is TGTGCCAGCAGCCGGGACAGAAACATTCAGTACTTC. The V call is TRBV7-2, the J call TRBJ2-4, with TRBD1 matching over 7 bases. Trimming at V came to 5 bases and at J to 6 bases, leaving 1 base not matched to a gene. The germline V gene encodes CDR1 SGHTA and CDR2 FQGNSA. CDR3 length equals 12 residues.